This TCR beta chain was captured by sequencing in a study of blood T cell repertoires in COVID-19. Looking at the study overall: Spain, Italy and the United States supplied samples that represented acute and convalescent COVID-19. T cells, B-cell-depleted T cells, or PBMCs supplied cDNA or gDNA.

Authors' data handling: Reference gene primer amplification in the assay estimated nucleated cell counts. Clones were read by immunoSEQ multiplex PCR, and TCRdb kept only the in-frame ones, dropping some. V, J and clone size are taken as reported in that table, and D and trimming were inferred from the DNA itself. The top ten clones hold about 17% of a sample with 17,000 or so clones, roughly 87% of them seen once. Germline lookup yields CDR1 MNHEY and CDR2 SMNVEV (reference sequence). With 6 bases removed from V and 8 bases from J, the gap between germline ends came to 22 bases. The CDR3 contains 15 residues.

The chain carries TRBV27 and TRBJ1-2; D is perhaps TRBD1 (5 bases). The TCR originated in a man in his fifties with active COVID-19. Source material: peripheral blood. CDR3 sequence: CASRFGGGAFWGYTF. The CDR3 region has the DNA TGTGCCAGCAGATTCGGGGGGGGTGCCTTCTGGGGCTACACCTTC.